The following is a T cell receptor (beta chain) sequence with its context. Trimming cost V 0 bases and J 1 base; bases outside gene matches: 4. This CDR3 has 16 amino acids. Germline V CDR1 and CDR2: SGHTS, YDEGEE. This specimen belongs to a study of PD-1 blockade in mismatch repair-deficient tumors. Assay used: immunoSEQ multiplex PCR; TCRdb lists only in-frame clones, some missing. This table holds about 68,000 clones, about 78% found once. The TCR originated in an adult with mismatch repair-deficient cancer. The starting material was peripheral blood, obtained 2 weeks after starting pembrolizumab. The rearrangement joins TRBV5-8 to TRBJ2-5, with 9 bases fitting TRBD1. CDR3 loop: CASSLVPGQGQETQYF. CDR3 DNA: TGTGCCAGCAGCTTGGTCCCGGGACAGGGCCAAGAGACCCAGTACTTC.